Presented here are 14 T cell receptor beta chains from one specimen sequenced in a study of cytomegalovirus exposure and HLA in healthy donors. The PCR was carried out with 60 Vbeta primers and 13 Jbeta primers. Using immunoSEQ multiplex PCR, the repertoire was profiled, and TCRdb retains in-frame clones only, with some absent. The repertoire consists of roughly 180,000 clones, with about 80% occurring once and the leading ten covering around 2%. Specimen: PBMCs. The receptors originated from a young woman in good health and CMV-seropositive.

The CDR3 nucleotides read TGCGCCAGCAGCCAAGATCCCAGGCCCTACACTGAAGCTTTCTTT. Translating it yields CASSQDPRPYTEAFF. This sequence joins TRBV4-3 and TRBJ1-1, with D unresolved. Trimming took 0 bases from V and 3 from J, leaving 11 bases between them. CDR1 LGHNA and CDR2 YSLEER come from the germline V gene. CDR3 length: 15 residues.

V is TRBV7-2 and J is TRBJ2-2; 7 bases are a match to TRBD2. The CDR3 length is 15 residues. After removal of 5 bases from V and 1 base from J, the junction contained 4 bases not matched to a gene. Germline V gives CDR1 SGHTA, CDR2 FQGNSA. CDR3 in amino acids: CASSIGLENTGELFF. The CDR3 DNA is TGTGCCAGCAGCATTGGACTAGAGAACACCGGGGAGCTGTTTTTT.

This chain uses TRBV7-9 with TRBJ1-3, with no clear D. This CDR3 region has 15 residues. CDR1 is SEHNR and CDR2 is FQNEAQ in the germline V gene (reference sequence). Between the trimmed V and J ends, which lost 4 bases and 4 bases, there was a span of 14 bases. CDR3 region: CASSSGAGYGNTIYF. The DNA for the CDR3 is TGTGCCAGCAGCTCCGGTGCGGGATACGGAAACACCATATATTTT. Together with reference TRBV7-9 and TRBJ1-3, the CDR3 gives the full variable domain: DTGVSQNPRHKITKRGQNVTFRCDPISEHNRLYWYRQTLGQGPEFLTYFQNEAQLEKSRLLSDRFSAERPKGSFSTLEIQRTEQGDSAMYLCASSSGAGYGNTIYFGEGSWLTVV.

The genes are TRBV7-9 and TRBJ2-3; 7 bases map to TRBD1. V gave up 0 bases and J gave up 10 bases; unmatched junction bases: 7. This CDR3 comprises 14 residues. Germline loops: CDR1 SEHNR, CDR2 FQNEAQ (reference sequence). CDR3 amino acids: CASSLAMTGNSQYF. DNA of the CDR3: TGTGCCAGCAGCTTAGCGATGACAGGGAATTCGCAGTATTTT.

A few counts support this clone. The rearrangement uses TRBV28 and TRBJ2-7; 10 nucleotides align to TRBD1. Germline V gene lookup returns CDR1 MDHEN and CDR2 SYDVKM. V shed 5 bases and J 3 bases; nucleotides not matched to a gene: 4. The CDR3 runs 14 residues. The CDR3 reads CASSQRTGGYEQYF. The CDR3 DNA reads as TGTGCCAGCAGTCAAAGGACAGGGGGCTACGAGCAGTACTTC. Using reference TRBV28 and TRBJ2-7 for the parts outside the CDR3, the full variable domain is DVKVTQSSRYLVKRTGEKVFLECVQDMDHENMFWYRQDPGLGLRLIYFSYDVKMKEKGDIPEGYSVSREKKERFSLILESASTNQTSMYLCASSQRTGGYEQYFGPGTRLTVT.

The chain uses TRBV30 and TRBJ2-2; tentative D call: TRBD2 (7 bases). This CDR3 region has 15 residues. The germline V gene encodes CDR1 GTSNPN and CDR2 SVGIG (reference sequence). With 4 bases removed from V and 5 bases from J, the gap between germline ends came to 17 bases. CDR3 loop: CAWITTGGRTGELFF. CDR3 bases: TGTGCCTGGATAACTACGGGGGGCCGAACCGGGGAGCTGTTTTTT.

The chain recombines TRBV19 with TRBJ1-1, with 7 bases fitting TRBD1. The germline CDR1 and CDR2 sequences are LNHDA and SQIVND (reference sequence). The CDR3 spans 13 residues. The junction had 5 bases not matched to a gene; V was cut back by 5 bases and J by 5 bases. The DNA of the CDR3 is TGTGCCAGTAGTGAGGGGGCGGGAACTGAAGCTTTCTTT. This encodes CASSEGAGTEAFF. Full variable domain (missing parts from reference TRBV19 and TRBJ1-1): DGGITQSPKYLFRKEGQNVTLSCEQNLNHDAMYWYRQDPGQGLRLIYYSQIVNDFQKGDIAEGYSVSREKKESFPLTVTSAQKNPTAFYLCASSEGAGTEAFFGQGTRLTVV.

This clone appeared once. This chain joins TRBV6-4 and TRBJ1-6, with D unresolved. Germline lookup yields CDR1 MRHNA and CDR2 SNTAGT. V lost 6 bases and J 5 bases, leaving 14 bases between the germline ends. This CDR3 has 15 amino acids. This CDR3 is CASRLEPTHNSPLHF. CDR3 nucleotide sequence: TGTGCCAGCAGACTAGAGCCCACCCATAATTCACCCCTCCACTTT.

The gene calls are TRBV6-5 and TRBJ1-3; D ambiguous. Germline V gives CDR1 MNHEY, CDR2 SVGAGI. The V and J ends lost 2 bases and 0 bases respectively, with 11 bases between them. This CDR3 region has 16 residues. CDR3 sequence reads: CASSYDIVGSGNTIYF. Here the CDR3 DNA reads TGTGCCAGCAGTTACGACATTGTCGGCTCTGGAAACACCATATATTTT.

This chain uses TRBV6-5 with TRBJ1-6; D perhaps matches TRBD1 (5 bases). The CDR3 loop spans 15 amino acids. The V end lost 5 bases, the J end lost 5 bases, and 13 bases lay between the germline ends. Looked up from germline, CDR1 is MNHEY and CDR2 is SVGAGI. CDR3 bases: TGTGCCAGCAGTCTCCAGGGCCCTAATAATTCACCCCTCCACTTT. Translated: CASSLQGPNNSPLHF.

V and J are TRBV6-1 and TRBJ2-7; tentatively, D is TRBD1 (5 bases). This CDR3 is built from 16 residues. The V end lost 1 base, the J end lost 4 bases, and 17 bases lay between the germline ends. The germline V gene encodes CDR1 MNHNS and CDR2 SASEGT. The CDR3 here is CASSEGLGPQGYEQYF. CDR3 nucleotide sequence: TGTGCCAGCAGTGAAGGCCTGGGGCCTCAGGGTTACGAGCAGTACTTC.

This clone was seen once. The chain employs TRBV5-4 and TRBJ1-2; perhaps TRBD1 as D (6 bases). The CDR3 spans 14 residues. Germline lookup yields CDR1 SGHNT and CDR2 YYREEE (reference sequence). Trimming stripped 4 bases from V and 8 bases from J, with 18 bases between. The CDR3 here is CASSPPDRTEGYTF. The CDR3 DNA follows: TGTGCCAGCAGCCCACCAGACAGGACGGAAGGCTACACCTTC.

This chain connects TRBV6-1 to TRBJ2-1; 12 bases fit TRBD2. The CDR3 is 15 residues long. Per germline, CDR1 MNHNS and CDR2 SASEGT. V was clipped by 5 bases and J by 6 bases; unmatched bases: 5. The DNA of the CDR3 is TGTGCCAGCAGTTCTAGCGGGGGGGATTTCAATGAGCAGTTCTTC. Translation gives CASSSSGGDFNEQFF.

The rearrangement joins TRBV2 to TRBJ1-4, with no clear D. The V end lost 0 bases, the J end lost 12 bases, and 14 bases lay between the germline ends. Germline CDR1 SNHLY, CDR2 FYNNEI. The CDR3 length is 14 residues. The CDR3 sequence: CASSEAGLLMELFF. CDR3 bases: TGTGCCAGCAGTGAAGCAGGACTGCTTATGGAACTGTTTTTT.